Given below is one TCR beta chain in context. The sample has other DNA sequences that encode this CDR3 too. The sample originates from a study of blood T cell repertoires in COVID-19. Study-level background: Whether acute or convalescent, the COVID-19 samples came from the United States, Italy and Spain. Nucleic acid was either cDNA or gDNA, and it came from T cells, B-cell-depleted T cells, or PBMCs.

The germline V and J ends were trimmed by 4 bases and 0 bases, with 3 bases remaining between them. Germline assignment: CDR1 SQVTM and CDR2 ANQGSEA. CDR3 size: 11 residues. Original processing notes: Estimated nucleated cell counts came from reference gene primer amplification. The method was immunoSEQ multiplex PCR; TCRdb's version includes in-frame clones alone and lacks a portion of them. That table furnishes V, J and clone size, whereas the DNA furnished D and trimming. The sample includes more than 250,000 clones, 70% to 90% of them seen just once. This TCR came from a woman aged 25 to 39 with COVID-19, enrolled during active disease. Material: peripheral blood. The rearrangement joins TRBV29-1 to TRBJ1-1, with D uncertain. CDR3 nucleotides: TGCAGCGTTGTAGTGAACACTGAAGCTTTCTTT. Translating gives CSVVVNTEAFF.